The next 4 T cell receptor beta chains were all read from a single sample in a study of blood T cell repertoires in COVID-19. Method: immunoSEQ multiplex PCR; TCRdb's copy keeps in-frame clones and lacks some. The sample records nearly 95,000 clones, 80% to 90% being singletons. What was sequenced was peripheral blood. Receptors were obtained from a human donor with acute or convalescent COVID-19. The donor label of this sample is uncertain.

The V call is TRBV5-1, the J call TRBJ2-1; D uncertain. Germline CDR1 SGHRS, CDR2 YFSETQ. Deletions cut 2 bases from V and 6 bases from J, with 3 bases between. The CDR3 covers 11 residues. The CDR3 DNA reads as TGCGCCAGCAGCTTCGGCAATGAGCAGTTCTTC. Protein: CASSFGNEQFF.

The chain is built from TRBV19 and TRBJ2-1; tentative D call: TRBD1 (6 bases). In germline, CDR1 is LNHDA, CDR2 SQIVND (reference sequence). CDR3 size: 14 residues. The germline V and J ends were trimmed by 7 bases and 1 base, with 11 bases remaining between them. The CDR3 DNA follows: TGTGCCAGTACAACAGGGTTGTCCTACAATGAGCAGTTCTTC. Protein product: CASTTGLSYNEQFF. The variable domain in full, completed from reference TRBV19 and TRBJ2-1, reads DGGITQSPKYLFRKEGQNVTLSCEQNLNHDAMYWYRQDPGQGLRLIYYSQIVNDFQKGDIAEGYSVSREKKESFPLTVTSAQKNPTAFYLCASTTGLSYNEQFFGPGTRLTVL.

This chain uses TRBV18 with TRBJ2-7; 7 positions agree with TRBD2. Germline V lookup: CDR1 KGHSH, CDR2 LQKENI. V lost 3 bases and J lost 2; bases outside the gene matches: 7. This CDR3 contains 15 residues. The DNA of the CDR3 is TGTGCCAGCTCACCGCCATCGCGGGAGACCTACGAGCAGTACTTC. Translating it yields CASSPPSRETYEQYF.

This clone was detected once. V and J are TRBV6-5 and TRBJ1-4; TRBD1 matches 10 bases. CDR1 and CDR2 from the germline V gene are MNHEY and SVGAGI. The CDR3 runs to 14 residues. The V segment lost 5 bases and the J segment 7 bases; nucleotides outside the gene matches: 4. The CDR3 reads CASSTGQGIEKLFF. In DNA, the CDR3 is TGTGCCAGCAGTACGGGACAGGGGATTGAAAAACTGTTTTTT.